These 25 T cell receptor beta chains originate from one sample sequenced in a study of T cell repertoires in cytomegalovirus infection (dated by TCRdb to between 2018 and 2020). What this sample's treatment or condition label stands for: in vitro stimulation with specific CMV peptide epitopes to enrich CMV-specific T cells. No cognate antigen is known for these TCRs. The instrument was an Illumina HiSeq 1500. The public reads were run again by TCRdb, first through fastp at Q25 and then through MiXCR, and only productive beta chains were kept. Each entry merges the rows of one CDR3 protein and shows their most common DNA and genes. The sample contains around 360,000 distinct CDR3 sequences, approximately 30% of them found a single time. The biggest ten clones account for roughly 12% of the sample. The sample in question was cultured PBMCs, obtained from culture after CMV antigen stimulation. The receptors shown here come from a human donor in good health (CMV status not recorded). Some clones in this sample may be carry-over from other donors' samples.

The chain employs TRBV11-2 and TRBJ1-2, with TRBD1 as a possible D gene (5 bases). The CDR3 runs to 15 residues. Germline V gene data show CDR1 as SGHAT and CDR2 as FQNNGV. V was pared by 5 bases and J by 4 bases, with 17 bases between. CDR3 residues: CASSPTRDLGYGYTF. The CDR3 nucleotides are TGTGCCAGCAGCCCGACCAGGGACCTGGGCTATGGCTACACCTTC. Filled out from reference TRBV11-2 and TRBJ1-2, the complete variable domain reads EAGVAQSPRYKIIEKRQSVAFWCNPISGHATLYWYQQILGQGPKLLIQFQNNGVVDDSQLPKDRFSAERLKGVDSTLKIQPAKLEDSAVYLCASSPTRDLGYGYTFGSGTRLTVV.

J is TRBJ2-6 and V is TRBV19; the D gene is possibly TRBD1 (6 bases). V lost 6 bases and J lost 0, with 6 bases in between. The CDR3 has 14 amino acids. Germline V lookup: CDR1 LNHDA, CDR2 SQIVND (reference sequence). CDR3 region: CASRDSSGANVLTF. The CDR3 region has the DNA TGTGCCAGTAGGGACAGCTCTGGGGCCAACGTCCTGACTTTC.

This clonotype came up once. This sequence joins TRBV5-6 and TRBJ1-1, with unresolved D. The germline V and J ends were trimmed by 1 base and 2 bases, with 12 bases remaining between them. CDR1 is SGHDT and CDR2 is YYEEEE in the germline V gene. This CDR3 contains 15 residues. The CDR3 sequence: CASSLRAVGNTEAFF. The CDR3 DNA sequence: TGTGCCAGCAGCTTGCGGGCAGTCGGAAACACTGAAGCTTTCTTT.

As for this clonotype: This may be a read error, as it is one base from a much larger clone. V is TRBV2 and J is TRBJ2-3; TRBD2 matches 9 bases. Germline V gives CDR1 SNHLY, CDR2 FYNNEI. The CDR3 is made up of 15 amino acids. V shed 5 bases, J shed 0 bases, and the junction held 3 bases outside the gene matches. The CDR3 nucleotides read TGTGCCAGCAGTCCTAGCGGGATGAGCACAGATACGCAGTATTTT. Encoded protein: CASSPSGMSTDTQYF.

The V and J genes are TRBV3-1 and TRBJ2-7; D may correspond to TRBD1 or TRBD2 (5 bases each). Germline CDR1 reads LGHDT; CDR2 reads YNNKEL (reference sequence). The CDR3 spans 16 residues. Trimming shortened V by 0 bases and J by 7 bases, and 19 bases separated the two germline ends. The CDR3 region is CASSQEPGTSPGEQYF. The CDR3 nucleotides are TGTGCCAGCAGCCAAGAACCCGGGACGAGTCCGGGAGAGCAGTACTTC.

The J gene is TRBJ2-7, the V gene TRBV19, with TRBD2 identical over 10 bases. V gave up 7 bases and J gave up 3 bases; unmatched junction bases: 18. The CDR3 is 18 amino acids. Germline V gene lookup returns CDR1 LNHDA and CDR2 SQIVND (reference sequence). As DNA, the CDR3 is TGTGCCAGTACCGCAGGACCGCCGGGAACTAGCGGGAACTACGAGCAGTACTTC. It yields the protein CASTAGPPGTSGNYEQYF.

This chain's CDR3 is CASTPGQGDTGELFF. CDR3 bases: TGTGCCAGCACCCCGGGACAGGGGGACACCGGGGAGCTGTTTTTT. The chain carries TRBV7-3 and TRBJ2-2; 11 bases are a match to TRBD1. Trimming at V came to 7 bases and at J to 3 bases, leaving 4 bases not matched to a gene. In germline, CDR1 is SGHTA, CDR2 FQGTGA. The CDR3 loop spans 15 amino acids.

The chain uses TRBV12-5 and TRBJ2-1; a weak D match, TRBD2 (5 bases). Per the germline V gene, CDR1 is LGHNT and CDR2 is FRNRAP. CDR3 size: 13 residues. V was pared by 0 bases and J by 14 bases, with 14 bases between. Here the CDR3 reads CASGLVQSGVKFF. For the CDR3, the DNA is TGTGCTAGTGGTTTGGTACAAAGCGGAGTAAAGTTCTTC. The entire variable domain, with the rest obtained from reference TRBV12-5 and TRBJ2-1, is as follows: DARVTQTPRHKVTEMGQEVTMRCQPILGHNTVFWYRQTMMQGLELLAYFRNRAPLDDSGMPKDRFSAEMPDATLATLKIQPSEPRDSAVYFCASGLVQSGVKFFGPGTRLTVL.

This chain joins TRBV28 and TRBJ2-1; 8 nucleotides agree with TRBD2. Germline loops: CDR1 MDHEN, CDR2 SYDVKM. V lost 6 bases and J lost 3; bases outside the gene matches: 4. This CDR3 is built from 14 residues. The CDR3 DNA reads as TGTGCCAGCAGCTTAGCGGGACTCTACAATGAGCAGTTCTTC. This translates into CASSLAGLYNEQFF.

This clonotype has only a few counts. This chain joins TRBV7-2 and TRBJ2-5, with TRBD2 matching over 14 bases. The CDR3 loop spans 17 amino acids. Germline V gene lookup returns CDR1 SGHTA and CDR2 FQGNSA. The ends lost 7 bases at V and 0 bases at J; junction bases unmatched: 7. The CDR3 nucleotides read TGTGCCAGCAACCCGGGACTAGCGGGAGTTTACCAAGAGACCCAGTACTTC. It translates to CASNPGLAGVYQETQYF.

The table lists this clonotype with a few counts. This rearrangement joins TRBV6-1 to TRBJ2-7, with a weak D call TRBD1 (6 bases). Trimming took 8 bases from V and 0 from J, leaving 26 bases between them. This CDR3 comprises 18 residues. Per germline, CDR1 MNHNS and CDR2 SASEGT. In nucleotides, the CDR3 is TGTGCCAGCGTCGCAAGGACCGGGACACCTCTCATCTCCTACGAGCAGTACGTC. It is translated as CASVARTGTPLISYEQYV.

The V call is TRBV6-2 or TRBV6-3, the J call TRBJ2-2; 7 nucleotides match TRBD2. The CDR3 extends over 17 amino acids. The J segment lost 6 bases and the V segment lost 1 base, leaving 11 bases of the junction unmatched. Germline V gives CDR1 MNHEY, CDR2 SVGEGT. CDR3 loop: CASSYFEGRAVAGELFF. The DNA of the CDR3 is TGTGCCAGCAGTTACTTCGAAGGGAGGGCTGTCGCCGGGGAGCTGTTTTTT.

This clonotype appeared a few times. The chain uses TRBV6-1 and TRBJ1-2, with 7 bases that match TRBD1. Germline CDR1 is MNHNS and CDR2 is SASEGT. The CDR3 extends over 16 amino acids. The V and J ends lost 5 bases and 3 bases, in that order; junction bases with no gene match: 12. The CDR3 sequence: CASSSTGLAPDYGYTF. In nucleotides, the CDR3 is TGTGCCAGCAGTTCGACAGGGCTGGCGCCTGACTATGGCTACACCTTC.

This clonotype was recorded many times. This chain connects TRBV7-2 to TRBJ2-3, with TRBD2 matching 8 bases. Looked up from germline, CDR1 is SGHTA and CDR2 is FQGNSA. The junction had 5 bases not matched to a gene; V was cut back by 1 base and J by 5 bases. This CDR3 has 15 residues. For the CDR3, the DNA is TGTGCCAGCAGCTTAGGAGCGGGAGCGATAGATACGCAGTATTTT. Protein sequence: CASSLGAGAIDTQYF.

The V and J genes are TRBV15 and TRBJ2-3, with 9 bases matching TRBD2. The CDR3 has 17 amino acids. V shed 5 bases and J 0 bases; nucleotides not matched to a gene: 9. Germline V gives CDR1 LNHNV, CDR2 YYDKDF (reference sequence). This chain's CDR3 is CATSETSGTSSTDTQYF. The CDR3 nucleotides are TGTGCCACCAGCGAAACCTCCGGGACTAGCAGCACAGATACGCAGTATTTT.

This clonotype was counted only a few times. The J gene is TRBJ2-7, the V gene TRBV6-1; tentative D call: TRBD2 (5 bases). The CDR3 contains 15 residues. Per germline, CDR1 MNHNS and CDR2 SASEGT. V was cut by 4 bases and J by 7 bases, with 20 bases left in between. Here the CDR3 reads CASSASSSGLWEQYV. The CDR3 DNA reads TGTGCCAGCAGTGCGTCCTCCTCCGGACTCTGGGAGCAGTACGTC.

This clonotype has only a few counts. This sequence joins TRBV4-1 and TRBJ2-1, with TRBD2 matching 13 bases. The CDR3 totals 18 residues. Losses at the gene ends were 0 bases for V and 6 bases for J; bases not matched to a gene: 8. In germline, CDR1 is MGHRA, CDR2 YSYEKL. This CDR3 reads CASSQEARLAGGSNEQFF. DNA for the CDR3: TGCGCCAGCAGCCAAGAGGCTCGACTAGCGGGAGGAAGCAATGAGCAGTTCTTC.

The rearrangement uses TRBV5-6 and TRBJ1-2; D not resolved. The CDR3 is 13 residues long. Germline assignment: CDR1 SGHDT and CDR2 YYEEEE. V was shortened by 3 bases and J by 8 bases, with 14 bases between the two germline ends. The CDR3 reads CASSSWTVGGYTF. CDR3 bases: TGTGCCAGCAGCTCATGGACCGTGGGAGGCTACACCTTC.

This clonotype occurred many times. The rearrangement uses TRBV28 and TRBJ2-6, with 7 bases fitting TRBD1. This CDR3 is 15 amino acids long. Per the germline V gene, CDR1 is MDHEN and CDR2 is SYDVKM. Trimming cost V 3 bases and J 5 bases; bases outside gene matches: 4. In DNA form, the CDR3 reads TGTGCCAGCAGTTTGAGACAGGGTCGGGCCAACGTCCTGACTTTC. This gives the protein CASSLRQGRANVLTF.

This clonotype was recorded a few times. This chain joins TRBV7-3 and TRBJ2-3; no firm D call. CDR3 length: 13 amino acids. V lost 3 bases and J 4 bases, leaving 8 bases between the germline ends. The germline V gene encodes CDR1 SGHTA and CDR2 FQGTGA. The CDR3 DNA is TGTGCCAGCAGCTTTGGGTGGGCAGATACGCAGTATTTT. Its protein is CASSFGWADTQYF.

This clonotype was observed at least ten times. The CDR3 coding sequence is TGTGCCAGCAGCTTGCCAGGGGATCCGAACACCGGGGAGCTGTTTTTT. It codes for CASSLPGDPNTGELFF. The V call is TRBV7-2, the J call TRBJ2-2; weak D call: TRBD1 (6 bases). The V gene lost 3 bases and the J gene lost 0 bases, with 11 bases spanning the gap. The CDR3 spans 16 residues. The V gene's germline CDR1 is SGHTA and CDR2 FQGNSA.

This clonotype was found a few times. CDR3 sequence: CASSVTVIPEAFF. The CDR3 bases are TGTGCCAGCAGCGTTACAGTAATCCCTGAAGCTTTCTTT. The rearrangement links TRBV7-9 to TRBJ1-1; no definite D call. The germline V gene has CDR1 SEHNR and CDR2 FQNEAQ (reference sequence). The CDR3 has 13 amino acids. Trimming took 5 bases from V and 6 from J, leaving 13 bases between them.

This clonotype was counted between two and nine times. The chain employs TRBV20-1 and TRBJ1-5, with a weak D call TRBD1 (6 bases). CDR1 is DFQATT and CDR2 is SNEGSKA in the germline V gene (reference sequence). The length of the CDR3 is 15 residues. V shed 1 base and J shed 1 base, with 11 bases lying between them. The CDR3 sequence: CSARGRTVSNQPQHF. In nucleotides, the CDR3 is TGCAGTGCTAGAGGTAGGACAGTGAGCAATCAGCCCCAGCATTTT.

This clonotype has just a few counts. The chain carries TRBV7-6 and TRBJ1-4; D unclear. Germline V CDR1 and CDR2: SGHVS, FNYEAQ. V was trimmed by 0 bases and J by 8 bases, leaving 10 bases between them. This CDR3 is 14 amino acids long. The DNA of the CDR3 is TGTGCCAGCAGCTTAGCGGTTGGCAGAGAAAAACTGTTTTTT. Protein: CASSLAVGREKLFF.

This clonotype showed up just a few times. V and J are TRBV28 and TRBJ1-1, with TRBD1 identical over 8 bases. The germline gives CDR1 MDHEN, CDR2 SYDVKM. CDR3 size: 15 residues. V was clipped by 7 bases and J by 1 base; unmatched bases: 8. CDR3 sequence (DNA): TGTGCCAGCATTGTCAGCGGGACAGGGAACACTGAAGCTTTCTTT. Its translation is CASIVSGTGNTEAFF.